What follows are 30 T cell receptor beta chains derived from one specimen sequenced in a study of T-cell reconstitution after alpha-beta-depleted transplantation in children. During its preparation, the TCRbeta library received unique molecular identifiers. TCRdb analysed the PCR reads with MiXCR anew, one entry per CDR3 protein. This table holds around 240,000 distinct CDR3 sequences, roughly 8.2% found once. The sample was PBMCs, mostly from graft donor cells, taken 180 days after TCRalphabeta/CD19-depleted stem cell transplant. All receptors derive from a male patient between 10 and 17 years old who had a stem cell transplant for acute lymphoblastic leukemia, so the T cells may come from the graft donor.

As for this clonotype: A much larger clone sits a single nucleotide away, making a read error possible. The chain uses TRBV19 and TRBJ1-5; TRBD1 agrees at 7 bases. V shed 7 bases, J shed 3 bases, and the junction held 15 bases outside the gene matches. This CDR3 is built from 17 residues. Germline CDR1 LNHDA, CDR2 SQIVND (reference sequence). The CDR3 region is CASKMPGGTNTNQPQHF. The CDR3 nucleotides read TGTGCCAGTAAAATGCCAGGGGGAACAAATACCAATCAGCCCCAGCATTTT.

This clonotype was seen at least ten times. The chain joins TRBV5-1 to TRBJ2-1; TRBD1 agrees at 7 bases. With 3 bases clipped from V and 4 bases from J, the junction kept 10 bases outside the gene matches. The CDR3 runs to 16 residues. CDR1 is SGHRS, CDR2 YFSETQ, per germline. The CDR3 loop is CASSSGPGQSYNEQFF. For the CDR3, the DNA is TGCGCCAGCAGCTCGGGGCCGGGACAGAGTTACAATGAGCAGTTCTTC.

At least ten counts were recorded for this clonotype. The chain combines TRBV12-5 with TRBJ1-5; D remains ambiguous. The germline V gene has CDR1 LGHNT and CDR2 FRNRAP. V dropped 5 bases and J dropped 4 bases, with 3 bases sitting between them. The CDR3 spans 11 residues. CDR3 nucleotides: TGTGCTAGTGGTCTGAATCAGCCCCAGCATTTT. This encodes CASGLNQPQHF. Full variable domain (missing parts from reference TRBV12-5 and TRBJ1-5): DARVTQTPRHKVTEMGQEVTMRCQPILGHNTVFWYRQTMMQGLELLAYFRNRAPLDDSGMPKDRFSAEMPDATLATLKIQPSEPRDSAVYFCASGLNQPQHFGDGTRLSIL.

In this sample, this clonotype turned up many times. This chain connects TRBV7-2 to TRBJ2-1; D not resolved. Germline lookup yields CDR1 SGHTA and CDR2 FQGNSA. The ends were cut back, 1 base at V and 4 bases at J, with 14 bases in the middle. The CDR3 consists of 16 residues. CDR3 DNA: TGTGCCAGCAGCTTAGAGGGCATTCGCCCATACAATGAGCAGTTCTTC. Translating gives CASSLEGIRPYNEQFF.

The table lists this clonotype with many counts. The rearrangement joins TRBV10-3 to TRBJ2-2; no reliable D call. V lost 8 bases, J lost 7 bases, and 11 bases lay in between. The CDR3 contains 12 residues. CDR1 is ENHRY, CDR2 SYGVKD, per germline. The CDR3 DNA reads TGTGCCATCCACACTTTGAGCGGGGAGCTGTTTTTT. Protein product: CAIHTLSGELFF.

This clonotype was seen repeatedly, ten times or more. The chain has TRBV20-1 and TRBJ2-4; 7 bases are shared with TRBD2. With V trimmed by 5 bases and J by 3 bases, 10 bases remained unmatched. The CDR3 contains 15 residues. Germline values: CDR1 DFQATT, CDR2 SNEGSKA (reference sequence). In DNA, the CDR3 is TGCAGTGCTGAGGCCGCGGGAGTGGGCAAAAACATTCAGTACTTC. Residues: CSAEAAGVGKNIQYF.

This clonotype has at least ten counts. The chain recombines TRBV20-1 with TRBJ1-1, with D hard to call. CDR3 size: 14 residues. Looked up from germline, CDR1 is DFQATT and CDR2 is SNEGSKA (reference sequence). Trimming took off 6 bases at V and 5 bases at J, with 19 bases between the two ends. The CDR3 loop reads CSAPARREVTEAFF. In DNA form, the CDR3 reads TGCAGTGCCCCCGCGAGGCGGGAAGTTACTGAAGCTTTCTTT.

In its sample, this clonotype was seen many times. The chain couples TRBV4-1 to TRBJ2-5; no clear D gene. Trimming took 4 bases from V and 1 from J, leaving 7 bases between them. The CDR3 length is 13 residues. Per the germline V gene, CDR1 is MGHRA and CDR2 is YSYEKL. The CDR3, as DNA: TGCGCCAGCAGCCTTACATTCCAAGAGACCCAGTACTTC. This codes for CASSLTFQETQYF.

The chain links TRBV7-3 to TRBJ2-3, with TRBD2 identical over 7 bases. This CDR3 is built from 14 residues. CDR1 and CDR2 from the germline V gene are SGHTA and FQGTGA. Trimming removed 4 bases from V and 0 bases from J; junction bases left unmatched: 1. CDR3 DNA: TGTGCCAGCAGCTGGGGGGGTAGCACAGATACGCAGTATTTT. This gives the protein CASSWGGSTDTQYF.

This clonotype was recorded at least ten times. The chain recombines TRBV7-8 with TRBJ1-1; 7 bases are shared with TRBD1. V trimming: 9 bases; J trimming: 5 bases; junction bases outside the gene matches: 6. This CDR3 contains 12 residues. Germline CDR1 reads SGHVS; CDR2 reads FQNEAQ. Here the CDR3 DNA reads TGTGCCAGTACCACAGGGGTAACTGAAGCTTTCTTT. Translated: CASTTGVTEAFF.

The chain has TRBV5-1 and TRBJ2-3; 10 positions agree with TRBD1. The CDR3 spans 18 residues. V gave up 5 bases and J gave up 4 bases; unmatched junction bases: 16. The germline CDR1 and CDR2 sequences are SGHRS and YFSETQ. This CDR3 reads CASRSNDRGLGLADTQYF. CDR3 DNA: TGCGCCAGCAGGTCTAACGACAGGGGGCTTGGATTAGCAGATACGCAGTATTTT.

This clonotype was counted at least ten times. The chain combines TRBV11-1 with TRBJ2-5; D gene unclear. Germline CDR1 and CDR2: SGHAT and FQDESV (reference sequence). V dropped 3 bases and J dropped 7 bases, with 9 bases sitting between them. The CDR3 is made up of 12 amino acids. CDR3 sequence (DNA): TGTGCCAGCAGCTTGTGGGTTGGGACCCAGTACTTC. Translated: CASSLWVGTQYF.

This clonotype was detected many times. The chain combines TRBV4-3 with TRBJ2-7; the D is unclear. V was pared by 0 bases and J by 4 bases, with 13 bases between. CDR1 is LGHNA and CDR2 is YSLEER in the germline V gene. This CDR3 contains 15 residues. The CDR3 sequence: CASSQEGQARYEQYF. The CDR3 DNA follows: TGCGCCAGCAGCCAAGAAGGGCAAGCTCGGTACGAGCAGTACTTC.

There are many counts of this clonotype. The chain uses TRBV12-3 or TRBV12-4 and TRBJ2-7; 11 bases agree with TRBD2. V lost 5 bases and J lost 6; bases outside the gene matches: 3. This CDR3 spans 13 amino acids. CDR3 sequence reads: CASSLLAGGEQYF. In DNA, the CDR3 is TGTGCCAGCAGTCTTCTAGCGGGAGGCGAGCAGTACTTC.

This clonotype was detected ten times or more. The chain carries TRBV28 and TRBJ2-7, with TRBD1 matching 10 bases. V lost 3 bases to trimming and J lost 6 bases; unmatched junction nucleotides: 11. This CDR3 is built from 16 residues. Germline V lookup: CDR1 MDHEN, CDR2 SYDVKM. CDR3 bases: TGTGCCAGCAGTTTGGGGACAGGGGTATTATCAGGCGAGCAGTACTTC. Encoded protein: CASSLGTGVLSGEQYF.

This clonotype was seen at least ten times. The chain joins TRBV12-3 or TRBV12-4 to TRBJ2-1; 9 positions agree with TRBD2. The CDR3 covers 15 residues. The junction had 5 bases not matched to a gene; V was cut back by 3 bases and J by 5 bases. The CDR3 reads CASSLLRGGHNEQFF. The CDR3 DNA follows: TGTGCCAGCAGTTTGTTGCGGGGGGGCCACAATGAGCAGTTCTTC.

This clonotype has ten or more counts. The CDR3 bases are TGTGCCAGCACCCGTGGGACAGGGAAGTACGAGCAGTACTTC. It codes for CASTRGTGKYEQYF. The rearrangement joins TRBV12-3 or TRBV12-4 to TRBJ2-7; 9 bases are a match to TRBD1. The CDR3 loop spans 14 amino acids. V was pared by 7 bases and J by 4 bases, with 8 bases of the junction left unmatched.

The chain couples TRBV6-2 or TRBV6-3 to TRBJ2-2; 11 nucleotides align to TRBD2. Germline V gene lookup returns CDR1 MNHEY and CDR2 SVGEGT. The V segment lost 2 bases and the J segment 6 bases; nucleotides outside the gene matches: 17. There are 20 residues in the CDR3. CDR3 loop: CASSYSLSGGAEVKAGELFF. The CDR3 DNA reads TGTGCCAGCAGTTACAGTCTTAGCGGGGGGGCCGAAGTGAAAGCCGGGGAGCTGTTTTTT.

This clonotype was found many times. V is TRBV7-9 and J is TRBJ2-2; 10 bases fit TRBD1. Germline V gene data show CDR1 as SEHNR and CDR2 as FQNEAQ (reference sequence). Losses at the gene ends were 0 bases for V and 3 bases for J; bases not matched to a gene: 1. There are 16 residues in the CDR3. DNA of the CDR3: TGTGCCAGCAGCTTAGCCGGGACAGGGGACACCGGGGAGCTGTTTTTT. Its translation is CASSLAGTGDTGELFF.

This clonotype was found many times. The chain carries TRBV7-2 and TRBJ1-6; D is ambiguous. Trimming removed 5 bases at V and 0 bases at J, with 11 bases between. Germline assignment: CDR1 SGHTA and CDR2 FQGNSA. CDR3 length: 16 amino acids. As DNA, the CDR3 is TGTGCCAGCAGCGCAATTTGGAGCTCCTATAATTCACCCCTCCACTTT. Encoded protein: CASSAIWSSYNSPLHF.

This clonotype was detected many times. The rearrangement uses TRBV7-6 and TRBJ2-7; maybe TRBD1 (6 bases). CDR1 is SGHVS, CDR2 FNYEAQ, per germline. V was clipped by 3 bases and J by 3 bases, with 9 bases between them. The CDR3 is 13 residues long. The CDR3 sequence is CASSFDRSYEQYF. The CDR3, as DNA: TGTGCCAGCAGCTTCGACAGGAGCTACGAGCAGTACTTC. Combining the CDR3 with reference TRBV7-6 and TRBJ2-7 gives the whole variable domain GAGVSQSPRYKVTKRGQDVALRCDPISGHVSLYWYRQALGQGPEFLTYFNYEAQQDKSGLPNDRFSAERPEGSISTLTIQRTEQRDSAMYRCASSFDRSYEQYFGPGTRLTVT.

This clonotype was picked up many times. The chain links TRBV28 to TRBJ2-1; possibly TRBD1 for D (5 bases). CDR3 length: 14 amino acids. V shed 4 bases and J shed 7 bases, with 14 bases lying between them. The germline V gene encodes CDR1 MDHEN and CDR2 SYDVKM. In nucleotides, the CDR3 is TGTGCCAGCAGTTCAGTAGGGGCAGGGAATGAGCAGTTCTTC. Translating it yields CASSSVGAGNEQFF.

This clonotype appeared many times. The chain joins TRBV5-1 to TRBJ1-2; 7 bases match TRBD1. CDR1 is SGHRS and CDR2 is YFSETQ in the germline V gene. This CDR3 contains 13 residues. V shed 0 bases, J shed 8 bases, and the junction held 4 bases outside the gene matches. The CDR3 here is CASSLEGGDGYTF. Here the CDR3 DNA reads TGCGCCAGCAGCTTGGAAGGGGGCGACGGCTACACCTTC. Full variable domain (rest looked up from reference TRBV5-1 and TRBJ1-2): KAGVTQTPRYLIKTRGQQVTLSCSPISGHRSVSWYQQTPGQGLQFLFEYFSETQRNKGNFPGRFSGRQFSNSRSEMNVSTLELGDSALYLCASSLEGGDGYTFGSGTRLTVV.

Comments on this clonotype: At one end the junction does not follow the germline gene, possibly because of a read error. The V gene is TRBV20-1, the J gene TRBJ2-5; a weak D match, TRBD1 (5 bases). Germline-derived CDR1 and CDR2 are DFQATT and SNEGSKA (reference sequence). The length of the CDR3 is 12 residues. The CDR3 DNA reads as TGCATTGCTTGCAGGGTCCAAGAGACCCAGTACTTC. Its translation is CIACRVQETQYF.

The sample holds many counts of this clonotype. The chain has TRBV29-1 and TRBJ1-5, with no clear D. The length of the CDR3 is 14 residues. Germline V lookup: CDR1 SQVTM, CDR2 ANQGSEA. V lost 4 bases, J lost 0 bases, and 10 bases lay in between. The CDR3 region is CSVGGLNSNQPQHF. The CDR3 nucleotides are TGCAGCGTTGGGGGTCTTAATAGCAATCAGCCCCAGCATTTT.

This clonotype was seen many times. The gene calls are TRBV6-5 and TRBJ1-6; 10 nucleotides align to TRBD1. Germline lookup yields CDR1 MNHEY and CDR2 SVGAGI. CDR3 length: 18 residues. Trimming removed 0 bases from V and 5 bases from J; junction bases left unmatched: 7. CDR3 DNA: TGTGCCAGCAGTTACTCGAAAGGGACAGGGGCGAATAATTCACCCCTCCACTTT. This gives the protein CASSYSKGTGANNSPLHF.

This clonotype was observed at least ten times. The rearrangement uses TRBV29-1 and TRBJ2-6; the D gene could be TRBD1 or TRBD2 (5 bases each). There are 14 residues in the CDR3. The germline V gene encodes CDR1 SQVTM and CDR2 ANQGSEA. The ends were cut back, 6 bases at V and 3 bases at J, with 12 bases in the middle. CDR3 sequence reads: CSVQGAGGANVLTF. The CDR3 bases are TGCAGCGTGCAGGGAGCAGGTGGGGCCAACGTCCTGACTTTC.

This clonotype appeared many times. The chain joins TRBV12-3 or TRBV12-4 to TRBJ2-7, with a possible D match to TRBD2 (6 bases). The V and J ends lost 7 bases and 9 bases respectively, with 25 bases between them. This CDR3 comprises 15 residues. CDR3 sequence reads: CASTDRIGTAIGQYF. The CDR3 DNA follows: TGTGCCAGCACCGATCGGATAGGGACTGCTATCGGGCAGTACTTC.

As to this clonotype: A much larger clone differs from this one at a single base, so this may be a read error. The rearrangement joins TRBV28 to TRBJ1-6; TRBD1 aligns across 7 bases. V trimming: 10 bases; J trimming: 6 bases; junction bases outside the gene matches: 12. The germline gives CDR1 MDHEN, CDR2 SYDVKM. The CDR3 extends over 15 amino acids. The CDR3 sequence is CAITPGQRPNSPLHF. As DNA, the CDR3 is TGTGCCATAACCCCGGGACAGCGGCCTAATTCACCCCTCCACTTT.

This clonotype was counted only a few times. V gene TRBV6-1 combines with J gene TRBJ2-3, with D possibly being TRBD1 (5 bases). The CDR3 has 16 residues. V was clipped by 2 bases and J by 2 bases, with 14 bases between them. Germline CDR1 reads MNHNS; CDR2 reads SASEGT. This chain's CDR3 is CASSERSGATTDTQYF. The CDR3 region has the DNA TGTGCCAGCAGTGAACGGTCTGGGGCGACCACAGATACGCAGTATTTT.